This T cell receptor beta chain was recorded in a study of T-cell memory formation after mild COVID-19. Findings and limits, study-wide: The finding that pre-infection memory included some responding clones suggested that cross-reactive memory joined. Among clones peaking at day 37 in the second wave, SARS-CoV-2 specificity remained unconfirmed. CD4/CD8 balance held among clones contracting day 15 to 85, and later expanders leaned CD4+.

This CDR3 is 16 amino acids long. The V and J ends lost 5 bases and 8 bases, in that order; junction bases with no gene match: 10. Looked up from germline, CDR1 is SNHLY and CDR2 is FYNNEI. Concerning this clonotype: As yet, its antigen is unknown.

In TCRdb, the 5' RACE reads were re-called with MiXCR into one record per CDR3 protein. The table includes 550,000 to 700,000 distinct CDR3 sequences, approximately 18% detected once. The J gene is TRBJ2-4, the V gene TRBV2; 12 bases line up with TRBD1. The material sequenced was PBMCs or a T cell subset sorted from them (not recorded which). The receptor comes from an adult woman who had mild COVID-19 (a few samples of this study predate the infection). Cell type and time point are not known. The CDR3: CASSPSRDRGLDIQYF. The CDR3 coding sequence is TGTGCCAGCAGTCCGTCCCGGGACAGGGGGCTGGACATTCAGTACTTC.